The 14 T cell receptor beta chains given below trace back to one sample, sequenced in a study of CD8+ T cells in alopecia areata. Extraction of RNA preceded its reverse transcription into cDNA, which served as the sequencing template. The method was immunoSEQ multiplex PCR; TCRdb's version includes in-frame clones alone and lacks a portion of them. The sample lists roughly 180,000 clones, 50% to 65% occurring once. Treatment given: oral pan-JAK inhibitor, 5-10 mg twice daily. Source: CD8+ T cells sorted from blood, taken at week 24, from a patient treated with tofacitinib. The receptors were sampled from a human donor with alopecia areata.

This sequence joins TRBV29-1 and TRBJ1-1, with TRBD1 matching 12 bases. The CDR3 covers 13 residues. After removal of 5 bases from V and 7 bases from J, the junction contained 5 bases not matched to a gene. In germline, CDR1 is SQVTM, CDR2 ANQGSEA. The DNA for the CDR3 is TGCAGCGTTCCCGGGACAGGGGGCGATGAAGCTTTCTTT. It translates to CSVPGTGGDEAFF.

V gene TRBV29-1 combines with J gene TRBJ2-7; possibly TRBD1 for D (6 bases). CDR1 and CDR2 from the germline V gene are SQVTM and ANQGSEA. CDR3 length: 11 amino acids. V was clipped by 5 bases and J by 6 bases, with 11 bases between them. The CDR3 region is CSVPGGGEQYF. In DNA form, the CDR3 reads TGCAGCGTTCCTGGGGGCGGCGAGCAGTACTTC.

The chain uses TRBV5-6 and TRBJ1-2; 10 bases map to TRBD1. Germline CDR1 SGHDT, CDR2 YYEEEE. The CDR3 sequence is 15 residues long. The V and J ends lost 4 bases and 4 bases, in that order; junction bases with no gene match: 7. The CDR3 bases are TGTGCCAGCAGCGCCGCCGGGACAGGGGTCTATGGCTACACCTTC. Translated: CASSAAGTGVYGYTF.

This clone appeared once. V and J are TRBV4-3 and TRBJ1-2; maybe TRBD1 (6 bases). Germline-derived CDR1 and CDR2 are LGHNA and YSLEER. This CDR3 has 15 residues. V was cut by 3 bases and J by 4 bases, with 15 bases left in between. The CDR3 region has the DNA TGCGCCAGCAGCCAGGCCTTTGGACAGTTCTATGGCTACACCTTC. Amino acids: CASSQAFGQFYGYTF.

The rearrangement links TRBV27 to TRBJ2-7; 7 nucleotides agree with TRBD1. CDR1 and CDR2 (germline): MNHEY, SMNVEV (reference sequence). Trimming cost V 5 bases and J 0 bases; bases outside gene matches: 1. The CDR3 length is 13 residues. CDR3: CASSRDSSYEQYF. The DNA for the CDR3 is TGTGCCAGCAGTCGGGACAGCTCCTACGAGCAGTACTTC.

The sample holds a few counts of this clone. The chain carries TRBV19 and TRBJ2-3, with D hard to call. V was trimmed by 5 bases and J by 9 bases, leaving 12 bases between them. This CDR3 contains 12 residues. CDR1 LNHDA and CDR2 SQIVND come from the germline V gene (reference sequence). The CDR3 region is CASSFRLGTQYF. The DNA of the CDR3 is TGTGCCAGTAGTTTCCGGTTGGGCACGCAGTATTTT.

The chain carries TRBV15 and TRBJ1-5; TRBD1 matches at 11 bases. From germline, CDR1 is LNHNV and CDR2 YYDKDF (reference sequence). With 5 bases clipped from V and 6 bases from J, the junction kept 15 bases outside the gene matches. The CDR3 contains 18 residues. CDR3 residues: CATSPQGQGGRKGQPQHF. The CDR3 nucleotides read TGTGCCACCAGCCCCCAGGGACAGGGGGGCCGAAAGGGTCAGCCCCAGCATTTT.

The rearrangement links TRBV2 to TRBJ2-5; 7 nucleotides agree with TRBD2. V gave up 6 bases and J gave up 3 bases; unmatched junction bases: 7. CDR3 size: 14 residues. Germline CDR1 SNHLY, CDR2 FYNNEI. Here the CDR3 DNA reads TGTGCCAGCAGCCCGGGACTACTCGAAGAGACCCAGTACTTC. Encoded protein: CASSPGLLEETQYF.

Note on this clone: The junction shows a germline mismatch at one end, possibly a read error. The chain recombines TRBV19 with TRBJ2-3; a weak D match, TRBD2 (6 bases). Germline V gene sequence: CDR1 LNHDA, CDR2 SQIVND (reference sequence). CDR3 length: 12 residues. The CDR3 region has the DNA TGTGCCAGTAGCCCGGGACTGACCTCTTTGGTGTTT. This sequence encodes CASSPGLTSLVF.

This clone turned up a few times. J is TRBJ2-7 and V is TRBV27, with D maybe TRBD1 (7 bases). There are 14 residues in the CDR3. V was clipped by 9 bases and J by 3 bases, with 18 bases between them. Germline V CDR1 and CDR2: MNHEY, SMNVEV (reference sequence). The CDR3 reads CASGRARGDYEQYF. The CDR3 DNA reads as TGTGCCAGTGGTAGGGCCAGGGGGGACTACGAGCAGTACTTC.

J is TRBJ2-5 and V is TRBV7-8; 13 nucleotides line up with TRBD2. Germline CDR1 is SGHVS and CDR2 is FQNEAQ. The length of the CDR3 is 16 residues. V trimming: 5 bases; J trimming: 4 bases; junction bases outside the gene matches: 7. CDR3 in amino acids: CASSTRTSGGGETQYF. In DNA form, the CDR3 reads TGTGCCAGCAGCACCCGGACTAGCGGGGGCGGAGAGACCCAGTACTTC.

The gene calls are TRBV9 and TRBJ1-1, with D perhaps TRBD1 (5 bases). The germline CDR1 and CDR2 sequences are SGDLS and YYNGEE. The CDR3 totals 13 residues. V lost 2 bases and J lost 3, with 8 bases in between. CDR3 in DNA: TGTGCCAGCAGCGTGGGACTCTACACTGAAGCTTTCTTT. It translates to CASSVGLYTEAFF.

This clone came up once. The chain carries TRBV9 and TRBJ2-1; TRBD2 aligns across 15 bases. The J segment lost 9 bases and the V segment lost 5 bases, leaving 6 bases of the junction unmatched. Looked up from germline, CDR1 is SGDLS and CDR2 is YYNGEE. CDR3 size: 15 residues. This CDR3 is CASSPGLAGGGEQFF. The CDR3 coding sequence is TGTGCCAGCAGTCCGGGACTAGCGGGGGGCGGTGAGCAGTTCTTC.

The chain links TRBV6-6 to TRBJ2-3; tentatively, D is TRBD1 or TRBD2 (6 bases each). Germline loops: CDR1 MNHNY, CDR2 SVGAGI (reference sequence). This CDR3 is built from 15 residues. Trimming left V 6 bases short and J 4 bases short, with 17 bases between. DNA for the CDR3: TGTGCCAGCAGCCCCGATTTGGGGGGCCCAGATACGCAGTATTTT. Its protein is CASSPDLGGPDTQYF.